These 18 T cell receptor beta chains originate from one sample sequenced in a study of PD-1 blockade in classical Hodgkin lymphoma. Assay: immunoSEQ multiplex PCR; the TCRdb copy retains only in-frame clones and omits some. The sample holds 20,000 to 25,000 clones, around nine tenths seen once. Time point in this sample: newly diagnosed, previously untreated cHL patient sample. It was by magnetic negative selection that CD4+ T cells were purified from thawed PBMCs. Sequencing was performed on CD4+ T cells from blood. The receptors originated from a human donor with classical Hodgkin lymphoma.

The rearrangement joins TRBV18 to TRBJ1-6; TRBD1 is a possible D gene (6 bases). The CDR3 covers 13 residues. Germline assignment: CDR1 KGHSH and CDR2 LQKENI. Deletions cut 3 bases from V and 11 bases from J, with 11 bases between. CDR3 in amino acids: CASSPTGGAPLHF. DNA of the CDR3: TGTGCCAGCTCACCGACGGGGGGCGCACCCCTCCACTTT.

The J gene is TRBJ2-7, the V gene TRBV27; 15 positions match TRBD2. CDR3 length: 18 residues. With 5 bases clipped from V and 3 bases from J, the junction kept 11 bases outside the gene matches. Germline-derived CDR1 and CDR2 are MNHEY and SMNVEV (reference sequence). Written as DNA, the CDR3 is TGTGCCAGCAGTAGGACTAGCGGGAGGGGGATCGTAGGCTACGAGCAGTACTTC. Its protein product is CASSRTSGRGIVGYEQYF.

V gene TRBV9 combines with J gene TRBJ2-7; D remains ambiguous. The germline gives CDR1 SGDLS, CDR2 YYNGEE. The CDR3 is 13 residues long. V was shortened by 1 base and J by 4 bases, with 9 bases between the two germline ends. CDR3 sequence (DNA): TGTGCCAGCAGCGTATGCCACTCTTACGAGCAGTACTTC. Protein product: CASSVCHSYEQYF.

The rearrangement joins TRBV11-2 to TRBJ2-1, with D uncertain. Trimming pared 2 bases from V and 8 bases from J, leaving 10 bases between. Germline loops: CDR1 SGHAT, CDR2 FQNNGV. This CDR3 has 13 residues. CDR3 region: CASSLPPSYEQFF. CDR3 coding DNA: TGTGCCAGCAGCTTACCCCCCTCATATGAGCAGTTCTTC.

Turning to this clone: One end of the junction does not line up with germline, which may come from a read error. The rearrangement joins TRBV7-7 to TRBJ2-1; 9 nucleotides agree with TRBD1. The CDR3 extends over 13 amino acids. The germline CDR1 and CDR2 sequences are SSHAT and FNYEAQ (reference sequence). The CDR3 loop reads CASSSGQGSEQFF. Here the CDR3 DNA reads TGTGCTAGCAGCTCGGGACAGGGCAGTGAGCAGTTCTTC.

The rearrangement links TRBV11-2 to TRBJ1-6, with D hard to call. The CDR3 covers 16 residues. The V end lost 5 bases, the J end lost 10 bases, and 21 bases lay between the germline ends. The germline CDR1 and CDR2 sequences are SGHAT and FQNNGV. The CDR3 region has the DNA TGTGCCAGCAGCCCCAGGCGGCTCGGCCTTAGGTCACCCCTCCACTTT. It specifies CASSPRRLGLRSPLHF.

The V and J genes are TRBV6-1 and TRBJ1-5, with TRBD1 identical over 7 bases. Trimming took 3 bases from V and 4 from J; bases not matched to a gene: 6. CDR3 length: 15 amino acids. CDR1 and CDR2 from the germline V gene are MNHNS and SASEGT. As DNA, the CDR3 is TGTGCCAGCAGTGAGAAAGGGGGCGGGAATCAGCCCCAGCATTTT. Its protein product is CASSEKGGGNQPQHF.

This rearrangement joins TRBV7-8 to TRBJ2-7; 8 bases match TRBD2. The length of the CDR3 is 17 residues. Looked up from germline, CDR1 is SGHVS and CDR2 is FQNEAQ. V lost 4 bases and J lost 5; bases outside the gene matches: 16. For the CDR3, the DNA is TGTGCCAGCAGCTCTTCTTTAAGCGGGAGAATAGGAAACGAGCAGTACTTC. Translating it yields CASSSSLSGRIGNEQYF.

In its sample, this clone was seen once. The rearrangement joins TRBV4-3 to TRBJ2-7; maybe TRBD2 (6 bases). This CDR3 is built from 14 residues. Between the trimmed V and J ends, which lost 0 bases and 13 bases, there was a span of 19 bases. The V gene's germline CDR1 is LGHNA and CDR2 YSLEER. The CDR3 region is CASSQDRTGVPSYF. The CDR3 bases are TGCGCCAGCAGCCAAGATCGAACGGGGGTGCCGTCATACTTC.

This CDR3 reads CAWSVTRTGARSFLSGELFF. CDR3 sequence (DNA): TGTGCCTGGAGTGTTACCAGGACAGGGGCGCGGAGTTTCCTTTCCGGGGAGCTGTTTTTT. The chain has TRBV30 and TRBJ2-2; TRBD1 aligns across 9 bases. Germline CDR1 GTSNPN, CDR2 SVGIG (reference sequence). The CDR3 sequence is 20 residues long. V lost 0 bases and J lost 6; bases outside the gene matches: 20.

The V gene is TRBV6-1, the J gene TRBJ1-3; the D is unclear. V was pared by 4 bases and J by 6 bases, with 19 bases between. Germline assignment: CDR1 MNHNS and CDR2 SASEGT. The CDR3 sequence is 16 residues long. The CDR3, as DNA: TGTGCCAGCAGTGTAGGATTCGAGTTCTTGCCAAACACCATATATTTT. Residues: CASSVGFEFLPNTIYF.

The gene calls are TRBV6-1 and TRBJ1-4; D not certain. Deletions cut 4 bases from V and 12 bases from J, with 21 bases between. CDR1 and CDR2 (germline): MNHNS, SASEGT. This CDR3 spans 15 amino acids. The chain's CDR3 is CASSGVVSVGEELFF. CDR3 bases: TGTGCCAGCAGTGGGGTAGTGTCGGTGGGTGAGGAACTGTTTTTT.

The V call is TRBV10-2, the J call TRBJ1-1; no firm D call. The CDR3 runs to 13 residues. Trimming took off 5 bases at V and 3 bases at J, with 10 bases between the two ends. In germline, CDR1 is WSHSY, CDR2 SAAADI. The CDR3 nucleotides read TGCGCCAGCAGTCCCGTCAGATACACTGAAGCTTTCTTT. Its protein is CASSPVRYTEAFF.

In DNA form, the CDR3 reads TGTGCCAGCAGTTTCCAAAGGTTAGGGGCGAACACCGGGGAGCTGTTTTTT. It encodes CASSFQRLGANTGELFF. The rearrangement joins TRBV27 to TRBJ2-2, with D possibly being TRBD1 (5 bases). The ends were cut back, 3 bases at V and 0 bases at J, with 14 bases in the middle. The CDR3 has 17 residues. Germline V gives CDR1 MNHEY, CDR2 SMNVEV (reference sequence).

The chain is built from TRBV18 and TRBJ2-3; D is undetermined. Deletions cut 2 bases from V and 3 bases from J, with 12 bases between. The germline V gene has CDR1 KGHSH and CDR2 LQKENI. The CDR3 has 15 amino acids. Here the CDR3 DNA reads TGTGCCAGCTCACCATCGCTCCTAGAGACAGATACGCAGTATTTT. Amino acid sequence: CASSPSLLETDTQYF.

The gene calls are TRBV7-6 and TRBJ2-7; D is undetermined. The CDR3 runs to 14 residues. V was cut by 4 bases and J by 3 bases, with 13 bases left in between. Per the germline V gene, CDR1 is SGHVS and CDR2 is FNYEAQ. In nucleotides, the CDR3 is TGTGCCAGCAGCTCCCAAGGACCGGACTACGAGCAGTACTTC. Protein: CASSSQGPDYEQYF. The full variable domain, with the rest looked up from reference TRBV7-6 and TRBJ2-7, is GAGVSQSPRYKVTKRGQDVALRCDPISGHVSLYWYRQALGQGPEFLTYFNYEAQQDKSGLPNDRFSAERPEGSISTLTIQRTEQRDSAMYRCASSSQGPDYEQYFGPGTRLTVT.

The chain carries TRBV11-2 and TRBJ2-2, with a possible D match to TRBD2 (5 bases). The V and J ends lost 4 bases and 4 bases respectively, with 19 bases between them. This CDR3 region has 17 residues. CDR1 and CDR2 (germline): SGHAT, FQNNGV. In DNA form, the CDR3 reads TGTGCCAGCAGCTCCTCCGCGAGGGAGTGGGGCACCGGGGAGCTGTTTTTT. This sequence encodes CASSSSAREWGTGELFF.

The chain recombines TRBV5-4 with TRBJ2-1; TRBD1 matches at 9 bases. The V gene's germline CDR1 is SGHNT and CDR2 YYREEE (reference sequence). The CDR3 consists of 15 residues. After removal of 4 bases from V and 5 bases from J, the junction contained 7 bases not matched to a gene. The CDR3 DNA is TGTGCCAGCAGCAGCCGGGACAGGGAGCACAATGAGCAGTTCTTC. Residues: CASSSRDREHNEQFF. Full variable domain (missing parts from reference TRBV5-4 and TRBJ2-1): ETGVTQSPTHLIKTRGQQVTLRCSSQSGHNTVSWYQQALGQGPQFIFQYYREEENGRGNFPPRFSGLQFPNYSSELNVNALELDDSALYLCASSSRDREHNEQFFGPGTRLTVL.